This T cell receptor beta chain derives from a study of cytomegalovirus exposure and HLA in healthy donors. On the study more broadly: From HLA-typed donors, an early data release held 70 million to 95 million unique TCRs.

With respect to this clone: The target antigen is unknown.

The PCR employed 60 Vbeta primers together with 13 Jbeta primers. Methods used by the authors: Some 12 million shared chains were among the approximately 82 million unique TCR beta chains that a later analysis counted. Some clones are missing from TCRdb's copy, which holds only in-frame ones; the method was immunoSEQ multiplex PCR. V and J calls and clone size are given by that table; D and trimming were obtained from the DNA. The sample lists 150,000 to 200,000 clones, 75% occurring once. With V trimmed by 6 bases and J by 7 bases, 7 bases remained unmatched. Germline CDR1 MNHEY, CDR2 SMNVEV (reference sequence). The CDR3 has 14 amino acids. Study outcomes and limitations: For most TCR beta V segments, an earlier analysis put the productive rate at about 87% or about 30% of the time.

The gene calls are TRBV27 and TRBJ1-4; TRBD1 agrees at 8 bases. Sample: PBMCs. This receptor was obtained from a male donor in good health and CMV-seronegative. CDR3 amino acids: CASRTGQAGEKLFF. The CDR3 coding sequence is TGTGCCAGCAGGACGGGACAGGCTGGTGAAAAACTGTTTTTT.